The 22 T cell receptor beta chains below all came from one sample that was sequenced in a study of glioma-infiltrating T cells. TCR alpha and beta CDR3 regions were amplified from RNA using iRepertoire nested multiplex PCR. Each CDR3 protein gets one entry after TCRdb re-called the multiplex PCR reads with MiXCR. The table includes approximately 5,300 distinct CDR3 sequences, more than 25% detected once. Sequenced input: glioma tissue, nonneoplastic brain tissue, or PBMCs (not recorded which). These TCRs come from a human donor with low-grade glioma or glioblastoma, undergoing nonglioma brain surgery, or in good health (not recorded which).

V and J are TRBV6-5 and TRBJ2-3; 8 nucleotides align to TRBD2. The germline V gene has CDR1 MNHEY and CDR2 SVGAGI. The CDR3 is 19 amino acids. CDR3 region: CVSSRKAGVVGPSTDTQYF. For the CDR3, the DNA is TGTGTTAGCAGCCGCAAAGCGGGAGTCGTGGGCCCCAGCACAGATACGCAGTATTTT.

This clonotype was observed many times. CDR3 residues: CASSEGGLAGKNEQFF. For the CDR3, the DNA is TGTGCCAGCAGCGAAGGGGGGCTAGCGGGGAAAAATGAGCAGTTCTTC. This chain joins TRBV11-3 and TRBJ2-1; 9 bases fit TRBD2. CDR3 size: 16 residues. Losses at the gene ends were 5 bases for V and 7 bases for J; bases not matched to a gene: 12. Per the germline V gene, CDR1 is SGHNT and CDR2 is YENEEA.

Many counts were recorded for this clonotype. The chain uses TRBV11-1 and TRBJ2-2; no clear D gene. CDR1 is SGHAT, CDR2 FQDESV, per germline (reference sequence). The ends were cut back, 4 bases at V and 4 bases at J, with 13 bases in the middle. The CDR3 runs 15 residues. Here the CDR3 DNA reads TGTGCCAGCAGCTCGAATGACGGAATCACCGGGGAGCTGTTTTTT. Amino acids: CASSSNDGITGELFF.

This clonotype was counted at least ten times. The genes are TRBV4-2 and TRBJ1-5, with D maybe TRBD1 (6 bases). V was cut by 1 base and J by 2 bases, with 9 bases left in between. The CDR3 runs 15 residues. From germline, CDR1 is LGHNA and CDR2 YNFKEQ. CDR3 bases: TGTGCCAGCAGCCAAGGGCGACAGGGCAATCAGCCCCAGCATTTT. The encoded protein is CASSQGRQGNQPQHF.

J is TRBJ2-1 and V is TRBV7-2; 10 nucleotides match TRBD1. With 5 bases clipped from V and 7 bases from J, the junction kept 2 bases outside the gene matches. This CDR3 is 13 amino acids long. The germline V gene encodes CDR1 SGHTA and CDR2 FQGNSA. CDR3 DNA sequence: TGTGCCAGCAGCCCGGGACAGGGGAATGAGCAGTTCTTC. Amino acids: CASSPGQGNEQFF.

This clonotype is labeled as medium-sized (0.01 to 0.1%). The rearrangement uses TRBV7-2 and TRBJ1-5; D gene unclear. Trimming removed 1 base from V and 6 bases from J, with 10 bases in between. Germline CDR1 is SGHTA and CDR2 is FQGNSA. This CDR3 region has 14 residues. The CDR3 nucleotides read TGTGCCAGCAGCTTAGGCCTAAGTGCTCAGCCCCAGCATTTT. Protein sequence: CASSLGLSAQPQHF.

This clonotype was seen ten or more times. V gene TRBV29-1 combines with J gene TRBJ2-3, with 9 bases aligning to TRBD1. This CDR3 region has 15 residues. Germline CDR1 SQVTM, CDR2 ANQGSEA. With V trimmed by 5 bases and J by 4 bases, 10 bases remained unmatched. The DNA for the CDR3 is TGCAGCGTTACCTGGGAGGACAGGGGTTCAGATACGCAGTATTTT. Translation gives CSVTWEDRGSDTQYF.

The chain combines TRBV27 with TRBJ2-7, with TRBD1 matching 8 bases. CDR1 and CDR2 (germline): MNHEY, SMNVEV (reference sequence). CDR3 length equals 15 residues. V dropped 6 bases and J dropped 4; count of bases not matched to a gene: 11. CDR3 amino acids: CASRTGEDPQYEQYF. The CDR3 DNA is TGTGCCAGCAGGACAGGGGAAGATCCCCAATACGAGCAGTACTTC.

This clonotype appeared many times. The chain carries TRBV10-2 and TRBJ2-1, with a weak D call TRBD2 (5 bases). Deletions cut 3 bases from V and 8 bases from J, with 11 bases between. Germline assignment: CDR1 WSHSY and CDR2 SAAADI. The CDR3 runs to 13 residues. The CDR3 DNA is TGCGCCAGCAGTGAAGTGTCAGCGGATGAGCAGTTCTTC. Its translation: CASSEVSADEQFF.

There are a few counts of this clonotype. The junction shows a germline mismatch at one end, possibly a read error. The chain couples TRBV27 to TRBJ2-7, with TRBD2 matching 7 bases. The CDR3 covers 14 residues. Germline V gene data show CDR1 as MNHEY and CDR2 as SMNVEV (reference sequence). CDR3: CASSLMAGAYAQDF. DNA for the CDR3: TGTGCCAGCAGTTTAATGGCGGGAGCCTACGCGCAGGACTTT.

This clonotype was counted many times. This chain joins TRBV7-2 and TRBJ2-7, with D unresolved. CDR3 length equals 11 residues. Germline assignment: CDR1 SGHTA and CDR2 FQGNSA. The germline V and J ends were trimmed by 5 bases and 5 bases, with 7 bases remaining between them. This CDR3 reads CASSALNEQYF. The CDR3 nucleotides are TGTGCCAGCAGCGCTCTGAACGAGCAGTACTTC.

Concerning this clonotype: Mismatch with germline at one junction end may stem from a read error. The chain couples TRBV7-2 to TRBJ2-5; D unresolved. CDR1 and CDR2 from the germline V gene are SGHTA and FQGNSA. The CDR3 totals 14 residues. The CDR3 here is CASSRDQVPEPQSF. The CDR3 coding sequence is TGTGCCAGCAGCCGCGACCAGGTCCCCGAGCCCCAGTCCTTC. The variable domain in full, completed from reference TRBV7-2 and TRBJ2-5, reads GAGVSQSPSNKVTEKGKDVELRCDPISGHTALYWYRQSLGQGLEFLIYFQGNSAPDKSGLPSDRFSAERTGGSVSTLTIQRTQQEDSAVYLCASSRDQVPEPQSFGPGTRLLVL.

This clonotype qualifies as medium-sized. V usage is TRBV28 and J usage is TRBJ2-5; possibly TRBD1 for D (5 bases). Germline lookup yields CDR1 MDHEN and CDR2 SYDVKM. Trimming removed 1 base at V and 2 bases at J, with 8 bases between. This CDR3 contains 14 residues. CDR3 protein: CASSLSTVQETQYF. CDR3 nucleotides: TGTGCCAGCAGTTTATCGACAGTTCAAGAGACCCAGTACTTC. Based on the CDR3 plus reference TRBV28 and TRBJ2-5, the full variable domain is DVKVTQSSRYLVKRTGEKVFLECVQDMDHENMFWYRQDPGLGLRLIYFSYDVKMKEKGDIPEGYSVSREKKERFSLILESASTNQTSMYLCASSLSTVQETQYFGPGTRLLVL.

On this clonotype: A junction end diverges from the germline sequence, so it may reflect a read error. This rearrangement joins TRBV27 to TRBJ1-5; the D gene is possibly TRBD1 (5 bases). This CDR3 is built from 14 residues. CDR1 is MNHEY and CDR2 is SMNVEV in the germline V gene (reference sequence). The CDR3 region is CASRLTAGTQPQPF. CDR3 nucleotide sequence: TGTGCCAGCCGTTTGACAGCGGGCACTCAGCCCCAGCCTTTT.

This clonotype was counted many times. The rearrangement uses TRBV12-3 or TRBV12-4 and TRBJ2-5, with 9 nucleotides matching TRBD2. V was pared by 2 bases and J by 4 bases, with 5 bases of the junction left unmatched. The CDR3 length is 15 residues. The CDR3 DNA reads TGTGCCAGCAGTTTATTAGCGGGAGAGAGAGAGACCCAGTACTTC. Encoded protein: CASSLLAGERETQYF.

This clonotype appeared many times. The chain recombines TRBV9 with TRBJ2-1; possible D gene TRBD2, 6 bases. Germline CDR1 is SGDLS and CDR2 is YYNGEE. The CDR3 is 16 amino acids. Trimming removed 0 bases from V and 0 bases from J, with 10 bases in between. CDR3 protein: CASSVGTSSSYNEQFF. CDR3 bases: TGTGCCAGCAGCGTAGGCACTAGCAGCTCCTACAATGAGCAGTTCTTC.

Turning to this clonotype: Because the CDR3 is missing its conserved closing phenylalanine or tryptophan, this is likely a read error. No DNA is shown, since the ends of the CDR3 on it are uncertain; the CDR3 is the one TCRdb lists. This chain connects TRBV7-2 to TRBJ2-1; the table's TRBD1 call for D was not verified on the DNA. Germline loops: CDR1 SGHTA, CDR2 FQGNSA. The CDR3 comprises 14 residues, both ends counted. CDR3 residues: CASRRLPAFKQPFS.

This clonotype has a count of ten or more. The chain recombines TRBV19 with TRBJ2-7, with a tentative D call TRBD1 (6 bases). V was clipped by 5 bases and J by 6 bases, with 20 bases between them. Germline loops: CDR1 LNHDA, CDR2 SQIVND (reference sequence). This CDR3 is 15 amino acids long. The CDR3 is CASSSTPGHISEQYF. The CDR3 DNA reads TGTGCCAGTAGTTCCACGCCGGGACATATCTCCGAGCAGTACTTC.

In this sample, this clonotype turned up many times. This chain uses TRBV28 with TRBJ2-1, with no clear D. The length of the CDR3 is 12 residues. Per germline, CDR1 MDHEN and CDR2 SYDVKM. V was trimmed by 3 bases and J by 3 bases, leaving 3 bases between them. The CDR3 spells CASSLGYNEQFF. DNA for the CDR3: TGTGCCAGCAGTTTGGGCTACAATGAGCAGTTCTTC.

The gene calls are TRBV18 and TRBJ2-3, with D maybe TRBD2 (5 bases). The germline gives CDR1 KGHSH, CDR2 LQKENI. The CDR3 covers 11 residues. In DNA form, the CDR3 reads TGTGTTAGCTCGTTCCCGGGAACGCAGTATTTT. Translating it yields CVSSFPGTQYF. Based on the CDR3 plus reference TRBV18 and TRBJ2-3, the full variable domain is NAGVMQNPRHLVRRRGQEARLRCSPMKGHSHVYWYRQLPEEGLKFMVYLQKENIIDESGMPKERFSAEFPKEGPSILRIQQVVRGDSAAYFCVSSFPGTQYFGPGTRLTVL.

In its sample, this clonotype was seen many times. The V and J genes are TRBV7-8 and TRBJ2-5, with 7 bases lining up with TRBD1. The CDR3 spans 14 residues. CDR1 and CDR2 (germline): SGHVS, FQNEAQ. V was clipped by 5 bases and J by 5 bases; unmatched bases: 8. The CDR3 DNA sequence: TGTGCCAGCAGCAGAACAGGGGAGCGGGAGACCCAGTACTTC. It yields the protein CASSRTGERETQYF.

This clonotype was seen repeatedly, ten times or more. This rearrangement joins TRBV7-6 to TRBJ1-3, with unresolved D. Trimming cost V 9 bases and J 0 bases, with 6 bases left between them. CDR3 length: 12 residues. The germline CDR1 and CDR2 sequences are SGHVS and FNYEAQ. CDR3 bases: TGTGCCAGTGGTTACTCTGGAAACACCATATATTTT. Residues: CASGYSGNTIYF.